The clone carrying this T cell receptor (beta chain) rates as medium-sized. Its antigen is still unknown. The CDR3 has 13 residues. Trimming removed 7 bases from V and 2 bases from J; junction bases left unmatched: 3. Each patient came to thyroid surgery without any prior treatment (of any kind). Original data processing: Between-group CDR3 differences, defined by clinicopathological status, yielded a distant-metastasis classifier for papillary thyroid cancer. TCRdb recomputed clones from the PCR reads via MiXCR. None of the V and J calls come from the authors' own analysis; TCRdb made them. Counted here are tens of thousands of clones, roughly 20% occurring once; the ten biggest clones make up about 26%. The data were taken from a study of metastatic and nonmetastatic thyroid tumors. Study context: Repertoire comparisons spanned blood and tumor or nodule tissue from malignant and benign thyroid patients.

Overall study results and limits: Versus benign nodules, malignant thyroid tumors reportedly had significantly higher TCR beta diversity, in blood and tumor.

The receptor was isolated from a female donor with papillary thyroid cancer or a benign thyroid nodule (not recorded which). Some clones in this sample may be carry-over from other donors' samples. The chain combines TRBV12-3 or TRBV12-4 with TRBJ1-1, with 8 bases fitting TRBD1. Sequencing input: blood. CDR3 DNA: TGTGCCAGCAACGGACAGGGAAACACTGAAGCTTTCTTT. It translates to CASNGQGNTEAFF.